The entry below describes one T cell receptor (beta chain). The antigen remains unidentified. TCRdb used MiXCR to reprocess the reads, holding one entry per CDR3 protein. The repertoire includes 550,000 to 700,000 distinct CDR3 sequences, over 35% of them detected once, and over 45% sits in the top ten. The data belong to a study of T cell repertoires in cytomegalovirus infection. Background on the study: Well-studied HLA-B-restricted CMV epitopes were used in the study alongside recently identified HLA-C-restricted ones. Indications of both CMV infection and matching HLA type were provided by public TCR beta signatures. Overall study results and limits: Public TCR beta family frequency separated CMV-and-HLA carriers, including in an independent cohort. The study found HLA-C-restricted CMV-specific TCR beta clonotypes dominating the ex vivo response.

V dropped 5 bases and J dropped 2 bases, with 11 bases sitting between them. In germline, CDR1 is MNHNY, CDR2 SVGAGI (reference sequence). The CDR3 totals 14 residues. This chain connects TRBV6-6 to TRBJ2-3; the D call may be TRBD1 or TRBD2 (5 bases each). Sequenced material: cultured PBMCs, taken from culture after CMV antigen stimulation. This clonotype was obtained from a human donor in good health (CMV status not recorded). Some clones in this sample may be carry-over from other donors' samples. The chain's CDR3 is CASSRGRYTDTQYF. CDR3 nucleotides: TGTGCCAGCAGTCGGGGACGGTACACAGATACGCAGTATTTT.